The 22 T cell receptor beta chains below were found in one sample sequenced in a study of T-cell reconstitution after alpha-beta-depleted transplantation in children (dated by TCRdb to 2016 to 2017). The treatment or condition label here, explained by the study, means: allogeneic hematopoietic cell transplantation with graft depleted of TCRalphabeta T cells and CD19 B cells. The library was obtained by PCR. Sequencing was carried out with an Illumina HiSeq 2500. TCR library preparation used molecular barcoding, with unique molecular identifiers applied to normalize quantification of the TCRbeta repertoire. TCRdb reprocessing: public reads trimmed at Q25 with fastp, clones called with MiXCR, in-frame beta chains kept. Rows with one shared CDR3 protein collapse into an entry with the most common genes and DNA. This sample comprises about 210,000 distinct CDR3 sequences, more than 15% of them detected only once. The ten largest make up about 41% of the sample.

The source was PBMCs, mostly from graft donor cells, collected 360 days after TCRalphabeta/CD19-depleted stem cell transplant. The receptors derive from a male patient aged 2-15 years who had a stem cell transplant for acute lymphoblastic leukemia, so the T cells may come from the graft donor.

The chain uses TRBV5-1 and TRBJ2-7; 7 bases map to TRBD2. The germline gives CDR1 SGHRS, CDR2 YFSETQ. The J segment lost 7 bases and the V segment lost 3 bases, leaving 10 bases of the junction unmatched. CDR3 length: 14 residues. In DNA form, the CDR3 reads TGCGCCAGCAGCTCGTCTGCGGGGGACTTTGAGCAGTACTTC. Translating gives CASSSSAGDFEQYF. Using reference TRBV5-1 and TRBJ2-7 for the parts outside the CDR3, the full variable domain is KAGVTQTPRYLIKTRGQQVTLSCSPISGHRSVSWYQQTPGQGLQFLFEYFSETQRNKGNFPGRFSGRQFSNSRSEMNVSTLELGDSALYLCASSSSAGDFEQYFGPGTRLTVT.

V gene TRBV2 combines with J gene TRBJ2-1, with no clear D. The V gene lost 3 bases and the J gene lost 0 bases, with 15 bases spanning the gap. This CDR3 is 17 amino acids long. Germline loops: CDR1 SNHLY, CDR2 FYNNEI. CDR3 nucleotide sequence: TGTGCCAGCAGTGAGGGTAATAGGCGGAGCTCCTACAATGAGCAGTTCTTC. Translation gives CASSEGNRRSSYNEQFF.

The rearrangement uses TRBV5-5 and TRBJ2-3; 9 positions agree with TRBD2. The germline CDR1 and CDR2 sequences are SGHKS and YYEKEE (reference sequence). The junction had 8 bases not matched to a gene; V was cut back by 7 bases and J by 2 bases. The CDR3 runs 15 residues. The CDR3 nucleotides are TGTGCCAGCTCGGCAGGCGGGGGGGACACAGATACGCAGTATTTT. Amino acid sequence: CASSAGGGDTDTQYF. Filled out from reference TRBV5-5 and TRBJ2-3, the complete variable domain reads DAGVTQSPTHLIKTRGQQVTLRCSPISGHKSVSWYQQVLGQGPQFIFQYYEKEERGRGNFPDRFSARQFPNYSSELNVNALLLGDSALYLCASSAGGGDTDTQYFGPGTRLTVL.

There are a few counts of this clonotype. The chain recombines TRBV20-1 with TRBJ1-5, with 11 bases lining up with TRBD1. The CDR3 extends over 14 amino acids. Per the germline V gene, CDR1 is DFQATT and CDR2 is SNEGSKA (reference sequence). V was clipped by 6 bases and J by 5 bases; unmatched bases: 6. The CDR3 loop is CSARDRGWDQPQHF. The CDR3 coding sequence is TGCAGTGCAAGGGACAGGGGGTGGGATCAGCCCCAGCATTTT.

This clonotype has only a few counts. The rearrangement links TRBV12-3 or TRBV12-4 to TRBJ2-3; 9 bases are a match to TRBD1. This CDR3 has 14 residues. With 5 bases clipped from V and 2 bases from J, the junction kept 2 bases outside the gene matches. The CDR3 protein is CASSGQGLTDTQYF. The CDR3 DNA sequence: TGTGCCAGCAGTGGACAGGGGCTCACAGATACGCAGTATTTT.

CDR3 nucleotide sequence: TGTGCCAGCAAAGTGGACTGGACCTACGAGCAGTACTTC. Translating it yields CASKVDWTYEQYF. V usage is TRBV28 and J usage is TRBJ2-7, with D perhaps matching TRBD2 (5 bases). The CDR3 totals 13 residues. Germline assignment: CDR1 MDHEN and CDR2 SYDVKM. The V and J ends lost 7 bases and 2 bases respectively, with 12 bases between them.

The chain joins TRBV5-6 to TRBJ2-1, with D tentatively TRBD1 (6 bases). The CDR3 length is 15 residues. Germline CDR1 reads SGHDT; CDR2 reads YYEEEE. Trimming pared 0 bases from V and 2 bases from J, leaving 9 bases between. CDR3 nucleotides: TGTGCCAGCAGCTTGGCCAGGGGACCCTACAATGAGCAGTTCTTC. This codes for CASSLARGPYNEQFF.

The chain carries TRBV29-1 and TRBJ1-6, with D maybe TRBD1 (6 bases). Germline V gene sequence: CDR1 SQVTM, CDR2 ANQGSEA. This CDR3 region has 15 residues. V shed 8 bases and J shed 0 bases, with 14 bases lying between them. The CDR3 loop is CSLLQGSSYNSPLHF. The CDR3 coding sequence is TGCAGCTTATTACAGGGTAGCTCCTATAATTCACCCCTCCACTTT.

In DNA, the CDR3 is TGTGCCAGCAGCCCAACCACAGGGGTTAATGAAAAACTGTTTTTT. Translation gives CASSPTTGVNEKLFF. V and J are TRBV4-2 and TRBJ1-4; 7 bases line up with TRBD1. The V gene's germline CDR1 is LGHNA and CDR2 YNFKEQ. Trimming removed 4 bases from V and 4 bases from J; junction bases left unmatched: 6. The CDR3 has 15 amino acids.

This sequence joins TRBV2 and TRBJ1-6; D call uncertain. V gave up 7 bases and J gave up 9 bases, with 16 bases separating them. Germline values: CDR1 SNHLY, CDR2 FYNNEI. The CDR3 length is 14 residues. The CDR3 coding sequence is TGTGCCAGCAAGAAGGAGGTCTTGGGTTCACCCCTCCACTTT. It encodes CASKKEVLGSPLHF.

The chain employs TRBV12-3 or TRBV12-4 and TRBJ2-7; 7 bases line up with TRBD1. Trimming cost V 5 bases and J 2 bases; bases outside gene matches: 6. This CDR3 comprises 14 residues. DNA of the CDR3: TGTGCCAGCAGTCCGGGACAGTGGGCCTACGAGCAGTACTTC. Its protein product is CASSPGQWAYEQYF.

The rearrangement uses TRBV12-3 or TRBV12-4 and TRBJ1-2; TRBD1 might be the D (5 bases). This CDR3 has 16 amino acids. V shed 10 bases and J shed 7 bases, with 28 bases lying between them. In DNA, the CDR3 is TGTGCCACCGAAACGATTAAAGGACGGGACTGGGGTGGCTACACCTTC. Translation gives CATETIKGRDWGGYTF.

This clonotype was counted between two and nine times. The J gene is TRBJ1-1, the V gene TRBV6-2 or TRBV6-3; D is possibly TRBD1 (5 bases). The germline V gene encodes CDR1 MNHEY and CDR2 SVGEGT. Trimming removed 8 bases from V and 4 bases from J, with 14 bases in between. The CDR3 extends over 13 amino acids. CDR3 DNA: TGTGCCAGCGCCCATAGGGGTTTCACTGAAGCTTTCTTT. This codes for CASAHRGFTEAFF.

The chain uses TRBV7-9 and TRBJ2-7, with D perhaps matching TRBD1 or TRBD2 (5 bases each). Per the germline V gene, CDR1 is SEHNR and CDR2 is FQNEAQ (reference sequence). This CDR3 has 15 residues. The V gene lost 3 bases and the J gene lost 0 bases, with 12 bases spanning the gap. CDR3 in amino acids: CASSFWGRSSYEQYF. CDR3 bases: TGTGCCAGCAGCTTTTGGGGACGCTCCTCCTACGAGCAGTACTTC.

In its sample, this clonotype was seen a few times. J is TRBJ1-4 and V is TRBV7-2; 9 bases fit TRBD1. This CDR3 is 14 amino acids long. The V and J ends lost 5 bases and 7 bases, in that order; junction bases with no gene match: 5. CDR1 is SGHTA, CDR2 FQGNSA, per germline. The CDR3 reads CASSQTGGSEKLFF. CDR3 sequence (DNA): TGTGCCAGCAGCCAGACAGGGGGAAGTGAAAAACTGTTTTTT.

In DNA form, the CDR3 reads TGCGCCAGCAGCTTGCGGGGGCCCGACACCGGGGAGCTGTTTTTT. Its protein is CASSLRGPDTGELFF. V and J are TRBV5-1 and TRBJ2-2, with D perhaps TRBD1 or TRBD2 (6 bases each). The germline V gene encodes CDR1 SGHRS and CDR2 YFSETQ. The germline V and J ends were trimmed by 1 base and 3 bases, with 10 bases remaining between them. The CDR3 runs 15 residues.

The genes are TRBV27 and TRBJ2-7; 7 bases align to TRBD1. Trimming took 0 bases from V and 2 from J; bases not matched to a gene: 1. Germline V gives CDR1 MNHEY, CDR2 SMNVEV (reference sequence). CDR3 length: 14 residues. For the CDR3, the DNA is TGTGCCAGCAGTTTATCCGACAGGGCCTACGAGCAGTACTTC. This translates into CASSLSDRAYEQYF.

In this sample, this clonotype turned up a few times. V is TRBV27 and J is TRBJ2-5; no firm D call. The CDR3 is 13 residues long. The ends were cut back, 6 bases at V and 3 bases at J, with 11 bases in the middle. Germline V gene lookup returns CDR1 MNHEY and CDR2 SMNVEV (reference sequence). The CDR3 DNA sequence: TGTGCCAGCAGCCCAACAAGAAAAGAGACCCAGTACTTC. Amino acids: CASSPTRKETQYF.

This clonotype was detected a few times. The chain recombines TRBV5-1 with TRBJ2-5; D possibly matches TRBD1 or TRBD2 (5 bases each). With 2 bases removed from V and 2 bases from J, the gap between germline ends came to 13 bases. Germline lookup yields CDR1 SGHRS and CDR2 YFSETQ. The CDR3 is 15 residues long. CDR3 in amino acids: CASSLRDVLQETQYF. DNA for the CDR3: TGCGCCAGCAGCTTACGGGACGTATTACAAGAGACCCAGTACTTC.

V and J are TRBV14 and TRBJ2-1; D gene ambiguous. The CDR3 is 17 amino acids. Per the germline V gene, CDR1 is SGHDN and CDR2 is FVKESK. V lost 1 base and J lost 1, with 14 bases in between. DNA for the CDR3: TGTGCCAGCAGCCAAGTCCCAGACATAATTTCCTACAATGAGCAGTTCTTC. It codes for CASSQVPDIISYNEQFF.

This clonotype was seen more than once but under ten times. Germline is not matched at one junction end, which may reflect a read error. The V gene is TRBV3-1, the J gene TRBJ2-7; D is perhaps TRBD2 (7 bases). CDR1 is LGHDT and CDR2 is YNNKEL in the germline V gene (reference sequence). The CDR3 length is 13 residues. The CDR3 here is CASGQGGESKQYF. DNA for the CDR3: TGTGCCAGCGGCCAAGGGGGGGAAAGTAAGCAGTACTTC.

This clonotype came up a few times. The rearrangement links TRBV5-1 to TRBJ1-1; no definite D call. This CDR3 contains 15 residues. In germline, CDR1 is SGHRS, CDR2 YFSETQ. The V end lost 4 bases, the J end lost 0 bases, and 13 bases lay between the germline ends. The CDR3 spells CASSRLIGMNTEAFF. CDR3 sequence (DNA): TGCGCCAGCAGCCGGCTGATAGGCATGAACACTGAAGCTTTCTTT. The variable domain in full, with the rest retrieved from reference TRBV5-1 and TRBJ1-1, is KAGVTQTPRYLIKTRGQQVTLSCSPISGHRSVSWYQQTPGQGLQFLFEYFSETQRNKGNFPGRFSGRQFSNSRSEMNVSTLELGDSALYLCASSRLIGMNTEAFFGQGTRLTVV.